This T cell receptor (beta chain) is drawn from a study of blood T cells in healthy people across ages. A second about 7 to 12 cycle PCR used barcoded and J-beta primers. In TCRdb, the 5' RACE reads were re-called with MiXCR into one record per CDR3 protein. The sample shows over 600,000 distinct CDR3 sequences, around 41% of them seen only once. The CDR3 length is 14 residues. The J segment lost 8 bases and the V segment lost 6 bases, leaving 11 bases of the junction unmatched. CDR1 and CDR2 from the germline V gene are MRHNA and SNTAGT. The V gene is TRBV6-4, the J gene TRBJ1-2; 8 positions agree with TRBD1. The source of this sequence is a man aged 80 or over in good health. The source material was blood. CDR3 sequence reads: CASRKNQGAEGYTF. CDR3 bases: TGTGCCAGCAGAAAGAACCAGGGGGCGGAGGGCTACACCTTC.